This TCR beta chain originates from a study of T cells in Graves' hyperthyroidism and ophthalmopathy. The TCR beta CDR3 regions underwent amplification using RNA transcripts as the source. Researchers ran a first-round RT-PCR on the TCR CDR3 using the HTBI primer set. Using its own MiXCR run on the multiplex PCR reads, TCRdb lists one record per CDR3 protein. The table shows about 840,000 distinct CDR3 sequences, with 35% to 40% occurring only once. Patients having uncontrolled infection, another autoimmune disease, pregnancy or lactation were not included. The PBMCs were sourced from fresh peripheral blood (more than 9 ml). Of note for this clonotype: Its antigen is not identified.

CDR1 DFQATT and CDR2 SNEGSKA come from the germline V gene (reference sequence). The V segment lost 1 base and the J segment 6 bases; nucleotides outside the gene matches: 3. The CDR3 extends over 14 amino acids. Study-level points and caveats: Stable hyperthyroidism was separated from ophthalmopathy by a model based on 13 V-J features. Most clonotypes expanded in the thyroid (above 0.001) were also present in blood.

This chain connects TRBV20-1 to TRBJ1-5, with 10 positions matching TRBD1. Sequenced material: blood. The receptor was derived from a man younger than 35 with Graves' hyperthyroidism. The CDR3 DNA follows: TGCAGTGCTAGAGGACAGGGGGCGCGTCAGCCCCAGCATTTT. Its protein is CSARGQGARQPQHF.